Listed below are T cell receptor beta chains from one sample, sequenced in a study of cytomegalovirus exposure and HLA in healthy donors. The repertoire was sequenced with immunoSEQ multiplex PCR; TCRdb's copy has only in-frame clones and lacks some. The sample carries 150,000 or so clones, almost 80% recorded once. Sequencing was done on a sample of PBMCs. The receptors were gathered from a woman between 40 and 55 years old in good health and CMV-seropositive. Both conserved end residues are part of each CDR3. The D gene is left open where the match is weak. A row's size may be missing; if present it is once, few, many or a size class.

TRBJ1-2	TRBV7-6	.	few	CASSPGNLKYTF	TGTGCCAGCAGCCCCGGGAACCTCAAATACACCTTC
TRBJ1-5	TRBV28	TRBD1	.	CASSLGTVNQPQHF	TGTGCCAGCAGTTTAGGGACAGTAAATCAGCCCCAGCATTTT
TRBJ1-1	TRBV30	.	.	CAWLRGGRTEAFF	TGTGCCTGGTTGAGGGGGGGACGCACTGAAGCTTTCTTT
TRBJ1-2	TRBV2	.	.	CASSEAGDYGYTF	TGTGCCAGCAGTGAAGCAGGGGACTATGGCTACACCTTC
TRBJ1-3	TRBV10-3	.	once	CAISPGGGNTIYF	TGTGCCATCAGCCCTGGGGGCGGAAACACCATATATTTT
TRBJ1-4	TRBV27	TRBD1	.	CASSSYRQGAGEKLFF	TGTGCCAGCAGTAGCTACAGACAGGGGGCTGGGGAAAAACTGTTTTTT
TRBJ2-2	TRBV5-1	.	few	CASSLQNTGELFF	TGCGCCAGCAGCTTGCAGAACACCGGGGAGCTGTTTTTT
TRBJ1-2	TRBV7-9	.	.	CASSLAGGVEGGYTF	TGTGCCAGCAGCTTAGCCGGCGGGGTGGAAGGTGGCTACACCTTC
TRBJ2-7	TRBV4-1	TRBD1	.	CASSLNENRGPYEQYF	TGCGCCAGCAGCCTTAATGAAAACAGGGGACCCTACGAGCAGTACTTC
TRBJ2-2	TRBV5-1	.	.	CASSSIPWTATNTGELFF	TGCGCCAGCAGCTCCATTCCCTGGACTGCGACGAACACCGGGGAGCTGTTTTTT
TRBJ2-7	TRBV19	.	.	CASIHRSTYEQYF	TGTGCCAGTATTCACCGGTCGACCTACGAGCAGTACTTC
TRBJ2-2	TRBV6-4	.	.	CASSVQGMIGELFF	TGTGCCAGCAGTGTGCAGGGGATGATCGGGGAGCTGTTTTTT
TRBJ2-1	TRBV19	.	.	CASSIGGQGKFF	TGTGCCAGTAGTATAGGGGGGCAGGGTAAGTTCTTC
TRBJ1-1	TRBV5-4	TRBD1	.	CASSSPGQTYTEAFF	TGTGCCAGCAGCTCGCCGGGACAGACTTACACTGAAGCTTTCTTT
TRBJ1-3	TRBV2	.	.	CASSIDKGNTIYF	TGTGCCAGCAGCATCGACAAAGGAAACACCATATATTTT
TRBJ1-1	TRBV6-5	.	.	CASLEGINTEAFF	TGTGCCAGTTTGGAGGGTATAAACACTGAAGCTTTCTTT
TRBJ1-1	TRBV5-6	TRBD1	few	CASSLGDRGIEAFF	TGTGCCAGCAGCTTGGGGGACAGGGGGATTGAAGCTTTCTTT